This is a list of T cell receptor beta chains from one sample in a study of blood T cell repertoires in COVID-19. Sequenced by immunoSEQ multiplex PCR; TCRdb stores in-frame clones only, minus some. In the table there are more than 200,000 clones, around 88% of which are singletons. Sequencing was done on a sample of PBMCs or T cells enriched from blood (not recorded which). The origin of the receptors is a woman aged 30 to 39 who had recovered from COVID-19. Both conserved end residues are part of each CDR3. The D gene is left open where the match is weak. Size tells how often a clone was seen (once, few, many) or the class of an expanded clone, and some rows leave it out.

j_call,v_call,clone_size,d_call,cdr3_nt,cdr3_aa
TRBJ2-1,TRBV30,-,-,TGTGCCTGGAGTCTAGGTTCCTACAATGAGCAGTTCTTC,CAWSLGSYNEQFF
TRBJ2-3,TRBV7-3,-,TRBD2,TGTGCCAGCAGCATGGGACTAGCGGGAGCTGGAGATACGCAGTATTTT,CASSMGLAGAGDTQYF
TRBJ1-3,TRBV7-9,-,TRBD1,TGTGCCAGCAGCTCCGAACTGGGACAGGGGCCTGGAAACACCATATATTTT,CASSSELGQGPGNTIYF
TRBJ1-5,TRBV29-1,-,TRBD1,TGCAGCGTGGGACAGGGAGGTAATCAGCCCCAGCATTTT,CSVGQGGNQPQHF
TRBJ2-2,TRBV30,-,TRBD1,TGTGCCTGGAGTGCCCCCGGGACAGGGGACACCGGGGAGCTGTTTTTT,CAWSAPGTGDTGELFF
TRBJ1-5,TRBV28,once,-,TGTGCCAGCACTACTAGGGGGGGGAACTATCAGCCCCAGCATTTT,CASTTRGGNYQPQHF
TRBJ2-7,TRBV9,-,-,TGTGCCAGCAGCGTTACCGGGACATTGGATTGGGGCGAGCAGTACTTC,CASSVTGTLDWGEQYF
TRBJ2-7,TRBV28,once,TRBD2,TGTGCCAGCAGTTTCCGGACTAGCGGAGTTTACGAGCAGTACTTC,CASSFRTSGVYEQYF
TRBJ2-7,TRBV4-1,-,-,TGCGCCAGCAGCCAAGATATGACTAGAACCTACGAGCAGTACTTC,CASSQDMTRTYEQYF
TRBJ1-2,TRBV28,-,-,TGTGCCAGCACTGCAGATTTGTATGGCTACACCTTC,CASTADLYGYTF
TRBJ1-1,TRBV5-1,-,-,TGCGCCAGCAGCTGGGACTCGACCACTGAAGCTTTCTTT,CASSWDSTTEAFF
TRBJ2-1,TRBV20-1,-,TRBD2,TGCAGTGCTAGTCCCGGGACTAGCGCCACAAATGAGCAGTTCTTC,CSASPGTSATNEQFF
TRBJ1-1,TRBV27,-,-,TGTGCCAGCAGTTTATCGGTTCGAGCTGAAGCTTTCTTT,CASSLSVRAEAFF
TRBJ1-1,TRBV19,-,TRBD1,TGTGCCAGTAGTCCCCGGGACAGGGGACCTGAAGCTTTCTTT,CASSPRDRGPEAFF
TRBJ1-5,TRBV28,once,-,TGTGCCAGCAGTTTATTGAGTGGTGCCAATCAGCCCCAGCATTTT,CASSLLSGANQPQHF
TRBJ1-5,TRBV2,-,-,TGTGCCAGCAGTAGGATTATAGGGCGGGGGGCCGATCAGCCCCAGCATTTT,CASSRIIGRGADQPQHF
TRBJ1-3,TRBV4-2,-,-,TGTGCCAGCAGCCAACAGTACAGGAGCTCTGGAAACACCATATATTTT,CASSQQYRSSGNTIYF
TRBJ1-5,TRBV6-5,few,-,TGTGCCAGCAGGGACAGTCCTATCGGCCAGCCCCAGCATTTT,CASRDSPIGQPQHF
TRBJ2-7,TRBV28,-,-,TGTGCCAGCAGTTTAGGAGACAGGACCTACGAGCAGTACTTC,CASSLGDRTYEQYF
TRBJ2-2,TRBV7-2,once,-,TGTGCCAGCAGCTTAGCGGGGCTCAGCACCGGGGAGCTGTTTTTT,CASSLAGLSTGELFF
TRBJ2-3,TRBV9,-,TRBD2,TGTGCCAGCAGTTTTAGCGGGAGACGCACAGATACGCAGTATTTT,CASSFSGRRTDTQYF
TRBJ1-5,TRBV15,-,-,TGTGCCACCAGCTCCGTTAATAGCAATCAGCCCCAGCATTTT,CATSSVNSNQPQHF
TRBJ2-2,TRBV4-1,-,-,TGCGCCAGCAGCCAAGAGTCAGCCGGGGAGCTGTTTTTT,CASSQESAGELFF
TRBJ1-2,TRBV30,-,-,TGTGCCTGGAGTGTTTCGGGGTATGGCTACACCTTC,CAWSVSGYGYTF
TRBJ2-1,TRBV18,once,TRBD1,TGTGCCAGCTCACCAGGGACAGGGGGCTACAATGAGCAGTTCTTC,CASSPGTGGYNEQFF
TRBJ2-7,TRBV7-2,-,TRBD1,TGTGCCAGCAGCTTGGAATGGACAGGGCCGTACGAGCAGTACTTC,CASSLEWTGPYEQYF
TRBJ1-5,TRBV5-1,-,-,TGCGCCAGCAGCTTGAGGAGAAATCAGCCCCAGCATTTT,CASSLRRNQPQHF
TRBJ2-7,TRBV7-3,-,-,TGTGCCAGCAGCTCCCACTCGGGGGAGCAGTACTTC,CASSSHSGEQYF
TRBJ1-1,TRBV30,-,TRBD1,TGTGCCTGGACGGACAGGAGGGGTGAAGCTTTCTTT,CAWTDRRGEAFF
TRBJ1-2,TRBV28,-,-,TGTGCCAGCAGTTTCCAGGGGCGGTATGGCTACACCTTC,CASSFQGRYGYTF
TRBJ1-1,TRBV30,-,-,TGTGCCTGGAGTGTAGACTGGCAGGGTAACACTGAAGCTTTCTTT,CAWSVDWQGNTEAFF
TRBJ1-2,TRBV4-2,-,TRBD1,TGTGCCAGCAGCCAGGCAACAAAAGGACAGGCGAGATATGGCTACACCTTC,CASSQATKGQARYGYTF
TRBJ2-7,TRBV15,-,TRBD1,TGTGCCACCAGCGGAGACAGGGTAGGGGTCGAGCAGTACTTC,CATSGDRVGVEQYF
TRBJ2-3,TRBV28,-,TRBD2,TGTGCCAGCAGAGAAAGGCTAGCGGGAGGTACAGATACGCAGTATTTT,CASRERLAGGTDTQYF
TRBJ2-7,TRBV9,-,-,TGTGCCAGCAGCGTAGGGGACTTCTCCTACGAGCAGTACTTC,CASSVGDFSYEQYF
TRBJ2-7,TRBV12-5,-,TRBD1,TGTGCTAGTGGACACAGGGGGCACCACATAGGCCCTTCCTACGAGCAGTACTTC,CASGHRGHHIGPSYEQYF
TRBJ2-7,TRBV7-2,-,TRBD1,TGTGCCAGCAGCTCCCCAGAGGACAGGAACAGCTACGAGCAGTACTTC,CASSSPEDRNSYEQYF
TRBJ1-5,TRBV7-2,-,TRBD1,TGTGCCAGCAGCTACTCGGACAGGGGACCCTTGGGCAATCAGCCCCAGCATTTT,CASSYSDRGPLGNQPQHF
TRBJ2-3,TRBV4-3,-,-,TGCGCCAGCAGCCAAAAGGGGGGGTCTAGCACAGATACGCAGTATTTT,CASSQKGGSSTDTQYF
TRBJ1-1,TRBV3-1/TRBV3-2,-,-,TGTGCCAGCAGCCCTAATGGAGCCCTGAGCTCTGAAGCTTTCTTT,CASSPNGALSSEAFF
TRBJ2-7,TRBV28,-,TRBD1,TGTGCCAGCAGTACCCGGGACAGCTCCTACGAGCAGTACTTC,CASSTRDSSYEQYF
TRBJ2-4,TRBV28,-,-,TGTGCCAGCAGTACCAGGGACTTACGGGTCCCCATTCAGTACTTC,CASSTRDLRVPIQYF
TRBJ1-1,TRBV19,once,TRBD1,TGTGCCAGTAGTATAAGCACAGGGGGCGTCTCGGGCACTGAAGCTTTCTTT,CASSISTGGVSGTEAFF
TRBJ2-7,TRBV7-9,-,-,TGTGCCAGCAGCCCACCTGGGACTGCGTCCTACGAGCAGTACTTC,CASSPPGTASYEQYF
TRBJ1-2,TRBV28,-,TRBD1,TGTGCCAGCAGTTTATCGGGACAGGGGGGTGGCTACACCTTC,CASSLSGQGGGYTF
TRBJ1-3,TRBV4-1,few,-,TGCGCCAGCAGCGTAACATCCAAGAGGAGCTCTGGAAACACCATATATTTT,CASSVTSKRSSGNTIYF
TRBJ1-2,TRBV19,-,TRBD1,TGTGCCAGTAGTGCCAGGGGGCTGAGAGGCTACACCTTC,CASSARGLRGYTF
TRBJ1-1,TRBV7-6,-,-,TGTGCCAGCAGCCCCGAGGCCTGGGGCAGGGACACTGAAGCTTTCTTT,CASSPEAWGRDTEAFF
TRBJ2-7,TRBV2,-,-,TGTGCCAGCAGTGACCTAATATCCCTTGACGAGCAGTACTTC,CASSDLISLDEQYF
TRBJ1-2,TRBV19,-,-,TGTGCCACCTGGGGAGGGGCAACGGTCTATGGCTACACCTTC,CATWGGATVYGYTF
TRBJ2-1,TRBV7-9,-,TRBD2,TGTGCCAGCAGCAGACAATCGGGACTAGGTGGTCACATCAATGAGCAGTTCTTC,CASSRQSGLGGHINEQFF
TRBJ1-1,TRBV19,-,-,TGTGCCAGTAGTCAAACAAGTAACACTGAAGCTTTCTTT,CASSQTSNTEAFF
TRBJ1-6,TRBV5-6,-,TRBD1,TGTGCCAGCAGCAGGGGGACAGAGAATTCACCCCTCCACTTT,CASSRGTENSPLHF
TRBJ2-1,TRBV15,few,TRBD2,TGTGCCACCAGCAGAGATCAAGCGGGAATGGGAAATGAGCAGTTCTTC,CATSRDQAGMGNEQFF
TRBJ1-2,TRBV24-1,-,TRBD1,TGTGCCACCAGCGACAGGGGGTCTTTTGGCTACACCTTC,CATSDRGSFGYTF
TRBJ1-1,TRBV19,-,TRBD1,TGTGCCAGTAGTATTATGACAGGGTCAAGCACTGAAGCTTTCTTT,CASSIMTGSSTEAFF
TRBJ1-1,TRBV2,-,-,TGTGCCACCACAGCGGGGATGAGGGGGATGAACACTGAAGCTTTCTTT,CATTAGMRGMNTEAFF
TRBJ1-5,TRBV24-1,-,-,TGTGCCACCAGAAGCGCTCAGCCCCAGCATTTT,CATRSAQPQHF
TRBJ1-2,TRBV6-5,-,TRBD1,TGTGCCAGCAGTCGACAGGGTAGGGGATTTGGCTACACCTTC,CASSRQGRGFGYTF